Reported below is one T cell receptor (beta chain). Data came from immunoSEQ multiplex PCR; TCRdb stores just in-frame clones and leaves some out. The repertoire includes about 88,000 clones, approximately 85% of them detected once, and 3.5% to 4% sits in the top ten. This specimen belongs to a study of OX40 agonist ivuxolimab in advanced cancers. Germline-derived CDR1 and CDR2 are SGHVS and FNYEAQ. V was pared by 7 bases and J by 6 bases, with 8 bases of the junction left unmatched. The CDR3 consists of 15 residues. This sample comprised CD4+ or CD8+ T cells sorted from blood, obtained in a trial of the OX40 agonist ivuxolimab. The sequence was collected from an adult with an advanced solid tumor such as melanoma, head and neck, liver or kidney cancer. The J gene is TRBJ2-1, the V gene TRBV7-6; TRBD2 matches 11 bases. The CDR3 DNA reads as TGTGCCAGCAAAAGCAAGGGACTAGCGGTCAATGAGCAGTTCTTC. Protein sequence: CASKSKGLAVNEQFF.